This TCR beta chain was found in a study of T-cell reconstitution after alpha-beta-depleted transplantation in children. As to this clonotype: Its antigen remains unidentified.

Study-wide findings and caveats: Expanded clones from the graft, numbering several hundred, reportedly supplied alpha-beta T cells about two months after transplant. Fresh T-cell production supplied most of the T-cell counts and diversity seen one year after transplant.

CDR1 MDHEN and CDR2 SYDVKM come from the germline V gene. This CDR3 region has 19 residues. The V and J ends lost 5 bases and 4 bases, in that order; junction bases with no gene match: 20. Using unique molecular identifiers, the investigators prepared the TCRbeta library. From the PCR reads, TCRdb called clonotypes with MiXCR, one entry per CDR3 protein. Of 670,000 or so distinct CDR3 sequences listed, under 15% are singletons. The source is a girl under 10 years old with congenital amegakaryocytic thrombocytopenia, due to receive a stem cell transplant. The sequences come from PBMCs, collected before TCRalphabeta/CD19-depleted stem cell transplant. The J gene is TRBJ2-1, the V gene TRBV28, with 7 bases lining up with TRBD1. DNA for the CDR3: TGTGCCAGCAGTCCTCCGGGACAGAAATTGGGTCCCGGATACAATGAGCAGTTCTTC. It encodes CASSPPGQKLGPGYNEQFF.